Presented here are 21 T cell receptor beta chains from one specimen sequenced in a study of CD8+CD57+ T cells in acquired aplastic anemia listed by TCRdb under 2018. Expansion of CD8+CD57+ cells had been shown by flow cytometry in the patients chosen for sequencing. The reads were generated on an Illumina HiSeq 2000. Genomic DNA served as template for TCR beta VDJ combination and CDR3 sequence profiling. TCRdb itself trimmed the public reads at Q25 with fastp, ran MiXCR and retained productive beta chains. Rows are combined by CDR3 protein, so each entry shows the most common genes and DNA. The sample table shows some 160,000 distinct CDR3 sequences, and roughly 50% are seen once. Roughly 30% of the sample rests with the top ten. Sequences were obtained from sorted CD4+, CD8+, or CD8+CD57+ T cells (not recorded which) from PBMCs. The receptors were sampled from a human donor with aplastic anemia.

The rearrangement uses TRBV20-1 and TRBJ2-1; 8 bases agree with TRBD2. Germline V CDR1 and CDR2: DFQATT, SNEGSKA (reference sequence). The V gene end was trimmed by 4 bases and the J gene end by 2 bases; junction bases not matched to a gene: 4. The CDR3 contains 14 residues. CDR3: CSATTSGTYNEQFF. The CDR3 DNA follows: TGCAGTGCTACCACTAGCGGCACCTACAATGAGCAGTTCTTC.

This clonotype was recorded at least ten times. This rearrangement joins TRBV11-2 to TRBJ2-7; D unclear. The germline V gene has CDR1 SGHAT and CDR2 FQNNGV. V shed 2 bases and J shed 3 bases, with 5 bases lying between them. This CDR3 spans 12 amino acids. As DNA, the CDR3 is TGTGCCAGCAGCTTAACGGGCTACGAGCAGTACTTC. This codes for CASSLTGYEQYF.

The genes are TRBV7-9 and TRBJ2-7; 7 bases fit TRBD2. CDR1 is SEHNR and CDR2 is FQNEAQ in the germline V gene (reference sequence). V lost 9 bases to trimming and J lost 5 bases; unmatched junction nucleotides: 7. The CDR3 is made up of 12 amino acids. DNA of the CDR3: TGTGCCAGTCTGTCGGGGAGGGACGAGCAGTACTTC. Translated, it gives CASLSGRDEQYF.

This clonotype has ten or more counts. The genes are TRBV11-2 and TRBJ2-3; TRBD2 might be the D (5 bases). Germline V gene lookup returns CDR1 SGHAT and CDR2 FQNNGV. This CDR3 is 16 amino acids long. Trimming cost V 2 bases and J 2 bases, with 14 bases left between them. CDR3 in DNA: TGTGCCAGCAGCTTAAGCGGAACTCCCCCCACAGATACGCAGTATTTT. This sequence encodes CASSLSGTPPTDTQYF.

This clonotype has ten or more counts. CDR3 DNA: TGTGCCATCAGTGAGCCCGCGGGGGTAAATTCACCCCTCCACTTT. Translated: CAISEPAGVNSPLHF. The V call is TRBV10-3, the J call TRBJ1-6, with D maybe TRBD1 (5 bases). Trimming removed 2 bases from V and 7 bases from J, with 12 bases in between. CDR1 is ENHRY, CDR2 SYGVKD, per germline. CDR3 size: 15 residues.

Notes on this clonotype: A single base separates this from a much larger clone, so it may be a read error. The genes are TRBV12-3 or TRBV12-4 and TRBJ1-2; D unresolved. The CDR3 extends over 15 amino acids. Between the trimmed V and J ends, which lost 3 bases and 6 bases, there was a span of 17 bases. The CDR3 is CASSLVEGFGNGYTF. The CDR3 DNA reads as TGTGCCAGCAGTTTGGTCGAGGGTTTCGGCAATGGCTACACCTTC.

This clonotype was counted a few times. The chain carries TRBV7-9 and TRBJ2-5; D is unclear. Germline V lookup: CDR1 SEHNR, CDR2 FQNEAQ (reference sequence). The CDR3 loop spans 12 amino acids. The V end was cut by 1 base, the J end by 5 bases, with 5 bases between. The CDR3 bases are TGTGCCAGCAGCTTAGAATTCGAGACCCAGTACTTC. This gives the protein CASSLEFETQYF.

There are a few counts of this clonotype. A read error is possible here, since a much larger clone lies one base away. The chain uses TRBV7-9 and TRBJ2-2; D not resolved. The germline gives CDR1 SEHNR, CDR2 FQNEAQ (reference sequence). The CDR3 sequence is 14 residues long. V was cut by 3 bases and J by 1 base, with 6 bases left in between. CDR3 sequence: CASSFAGNTGELFF. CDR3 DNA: TGTGCCAGCAGCTTTGCAGGGAACACCGGGGAGCTGTTTTTT.

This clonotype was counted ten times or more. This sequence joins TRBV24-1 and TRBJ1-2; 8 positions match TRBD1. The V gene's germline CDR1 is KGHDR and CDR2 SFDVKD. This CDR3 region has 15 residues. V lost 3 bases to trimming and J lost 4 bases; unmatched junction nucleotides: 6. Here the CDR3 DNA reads TGTGCCACCAGTGATCTCACAGGGGGGGCCTATGGCTACACCTTC. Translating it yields CATSDLTGGAYGYTF.

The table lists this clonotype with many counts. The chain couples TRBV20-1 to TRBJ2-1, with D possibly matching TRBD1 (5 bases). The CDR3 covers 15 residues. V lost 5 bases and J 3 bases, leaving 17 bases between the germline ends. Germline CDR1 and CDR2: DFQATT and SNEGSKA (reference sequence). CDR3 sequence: CSAVQTETVYNEQFF. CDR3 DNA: TGCAGTGCTGTACAGACAGAGACAGTCTACAATGAGCAGTTCTTC.

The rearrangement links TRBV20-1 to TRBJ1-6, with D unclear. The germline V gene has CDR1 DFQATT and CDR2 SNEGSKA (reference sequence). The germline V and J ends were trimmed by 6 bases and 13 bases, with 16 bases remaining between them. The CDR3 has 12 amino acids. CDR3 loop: CSAPDGIWPLHF. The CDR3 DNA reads TGCAGTGCGCCGGACGGGATCTGGCCCCTCCACTTT.

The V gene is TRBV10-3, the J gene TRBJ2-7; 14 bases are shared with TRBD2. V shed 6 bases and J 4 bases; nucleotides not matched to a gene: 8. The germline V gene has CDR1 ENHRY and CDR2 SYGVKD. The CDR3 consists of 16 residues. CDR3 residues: CAIRTTSGRARYEQYF. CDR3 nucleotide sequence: TGTGCCATCAGGACGACTAGCGGGAGGGCTAGGTACGAGCAGTACTTC.

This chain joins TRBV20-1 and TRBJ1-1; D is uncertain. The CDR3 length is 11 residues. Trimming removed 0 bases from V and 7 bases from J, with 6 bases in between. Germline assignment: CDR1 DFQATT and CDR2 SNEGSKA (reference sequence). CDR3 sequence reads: CSARDPSEAFF. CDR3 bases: TGCAGTGCTAGAGATCCGAGTGAAGCTTTCTTT.

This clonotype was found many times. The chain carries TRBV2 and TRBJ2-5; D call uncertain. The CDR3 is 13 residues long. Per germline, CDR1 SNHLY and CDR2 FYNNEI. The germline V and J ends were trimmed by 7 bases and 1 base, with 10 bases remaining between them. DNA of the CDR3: TGTGCCAGCATACCCCCTGCCCAAGAGACCCAGTACTTC. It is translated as CASIPPAQETQYF.

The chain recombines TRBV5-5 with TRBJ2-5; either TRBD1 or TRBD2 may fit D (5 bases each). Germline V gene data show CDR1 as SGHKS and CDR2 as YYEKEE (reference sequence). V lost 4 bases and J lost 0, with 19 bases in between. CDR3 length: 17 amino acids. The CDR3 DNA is TGTGCCAGCAGCCTTGTGGGGGTCCCAACCCACCAAGAGACCCAGTACTTC. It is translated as CASSLVGVPTHQETQYF.

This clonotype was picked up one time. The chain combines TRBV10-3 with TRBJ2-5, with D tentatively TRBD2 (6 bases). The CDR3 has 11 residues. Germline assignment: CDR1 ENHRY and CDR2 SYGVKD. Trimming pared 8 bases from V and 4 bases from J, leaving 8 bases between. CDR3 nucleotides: TGTGCCATCGGGCGGGGAGAGACCCAGTACTTC. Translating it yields CAIGRGETQYF.

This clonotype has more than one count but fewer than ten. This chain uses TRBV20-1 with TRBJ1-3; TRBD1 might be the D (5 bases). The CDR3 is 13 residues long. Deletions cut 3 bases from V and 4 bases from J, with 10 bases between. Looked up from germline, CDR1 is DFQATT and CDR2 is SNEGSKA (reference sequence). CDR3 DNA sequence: TGCAGTGCTAGCAGGGACGGAGGAAACACCATATATTTT. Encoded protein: CSASRDGGNTIYF.

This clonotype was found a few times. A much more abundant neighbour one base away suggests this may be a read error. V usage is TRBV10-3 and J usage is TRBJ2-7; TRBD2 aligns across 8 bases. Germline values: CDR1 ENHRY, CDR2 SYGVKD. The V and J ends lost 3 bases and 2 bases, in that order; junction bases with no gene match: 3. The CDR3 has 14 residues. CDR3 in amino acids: CAISDTSGAYEQYF. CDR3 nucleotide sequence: TGTGCCATCAGTGATACTAGCGGAGCCTACGAGCAGTACTTC.

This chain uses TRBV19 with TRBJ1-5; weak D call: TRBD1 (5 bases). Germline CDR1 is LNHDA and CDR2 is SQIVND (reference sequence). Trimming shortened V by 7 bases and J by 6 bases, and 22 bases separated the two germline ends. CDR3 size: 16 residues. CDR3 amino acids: CASKFGAGGIIQPQHF. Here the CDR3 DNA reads TGTGCCAGTAAATTCGGTGCGGGGGGTATTATTCAGCCCCAGCATTTT.

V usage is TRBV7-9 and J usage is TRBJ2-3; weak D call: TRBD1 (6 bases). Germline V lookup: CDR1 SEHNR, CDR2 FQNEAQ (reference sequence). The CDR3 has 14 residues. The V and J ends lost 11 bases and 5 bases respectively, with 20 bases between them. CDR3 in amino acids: CAGIYTGRGDTQYF. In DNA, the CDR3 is TGTGCCGGGATCTACACAGGGCGAGGAGATACGCAGTATTTT.

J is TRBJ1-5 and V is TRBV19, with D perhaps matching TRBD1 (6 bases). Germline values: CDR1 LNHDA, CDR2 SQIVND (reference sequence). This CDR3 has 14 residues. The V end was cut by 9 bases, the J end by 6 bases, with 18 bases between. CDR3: CASSPGRGGQPQHF. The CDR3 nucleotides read TGTGCCAGCAGCCCTGGGAGGGGGGGTCAGCCCCAGCATTTT.